A single sample is the source of the 25 T cell receptor beta chains below, sequenced in a study of T cell repertoires in cytomegalovirus infection. Antigens for these TCRs are unknown. From the reads, TCRdb called clonotypes with MiXCR, one entry per CDR3 protein. The sample holds approximately 1,000,000 distinct CDR3 sequences, roughly 31% seen once. The sequencing here drew on cultured CD8+ T cells from PBMCs, taken from culture after CMV antigen stimulation. All receptors derive from a human donor in good health (CMV status not recorded). Some clones in this sample may be carry-over from other donors' samples.

This clonotype was seen more than once but under ten times. The chain combines TRBV7-9 with TRBJ2-2, with D possibly being TRBD2 (6 bases). This CDR3 has 17 residues. V dropped 10 bases and J dropped 0 bases, with 21 bases sitting between them. The germline CDR1 and CDR2 sequences are SEHNR and FQNEAQ (reference sequence). In nucleotides, the CDR3 is TGTGCCACCAAGCCCCTAGCGTGGGCTTCGAACACCGGGGAGCTGTTTTTT. Translation gives CATKPLAWASNTGELFF.

The rearrangement joins TRBV10-3 to TRBJ2-7; D possibly corresponds to TRBD1 (5 bases). This CDR3 contains 16 residues. CDR1 and CDR2 (germline): ENHRY, SYGVKD. Trimming left V 6 bases short and J 3 bases short, with 21 bases between. The CDR3 spells CAIRSEPGQGNYEQYF. For the CDR3, the DNA is TGTGCCATCAGGTCGGAACCCGGGCAGGGAAACTACGAGCAGTACTTC.

The rearrangement uses TRBV7-9 and TRBJ2-7, with D perhaps matching TRBD2 (5 bases). V dropped 6 bases and J dropped 3 bases, with 18 bases sitting between them. CDR3 length: 15 amino acids. Germline CDR1 SEHNR, CDR2 FQNEAQ (reference sequence). CDR3 residues: CASRQLLGDLYEQYF. The CDR3 nucleotides are TGTGCCAGCAGACAACTCCTCGGGGATCTCTACGAGCAGTACTTC.

In its sample, this clonotype was seen many times. CDR3 residues: CASSFGSVYNEQFF. The CDR3 nucleotides read TGTGCCAGCAGCTTCGGTTCAGTCTACAATGAGCAGTTCTTC. V gene TRBV7-6 combines with J gene TRBJ2-1; D is unclear. The germline V gene has CDR1 SGHVS and CDR2 FNYEAQ. Trimming removed 3 bases from V and 3 bases from J, with 9 bases in between. CDR3 length: 14 amino acids.

This chain joins TRBV20-1 and TRBJ2-7; TRBD2 aligns across 7 bases. V trimming: 6 bases; J trimming: 0 bases; junction bases outside the gene matches: 5. Looked up from germline, CDR1 is DFQATT and CDR2 is SNEGSKA (reference sequence). The CDR3 extends over 13 amino acids. The CDR3 nucleotides read TGCAGTGCCCGTTGGGGGGGCTCCTACGAGCAGTACTTC. It codes for CSARWGGSYEQYF.

This clonotype was seen a handful of times. The chain links TRBV6-5 to TRBJ1-2; TRBD1 aligns across 7 bases. In germline, CDR1 is MNHEY, CDR2 SVGAGI. V trimming: 0 bases; J trimming: 4 bases; junction bases outside the gene matches: 11. This CDR3 region has 17 residues. The CDR3 DNA reads TGTGCCAGCAGTTACTCGCTTACAGGGGAAGTCGGCTATGGCTACACCTTC. Protein: CASSYSLTGEVGYGYTF.

This chain connects TRBV5-4 to TRBJ2-1; the match to TRBD2 covers 11 bases. Trimming cost V 3 bases and J 7 bases; bases outside gene matches: 6. CDR1 and CDR2 from the germline V gene are SGHNT and YYREEE (reference sequence). The CDR3 sequence is 15 residues long. The CDR3 reads CASSSLAGAENEQFF. CDR3 bases: TGTGCCAGCAGCTCACTAGCGGGGGCGGAGAATGAGCAGTTCTTC.

This rearrangement joins TRBV27 to TRBJ1-5; 7 bases agree with TRBD1. Trimming cost V 6 bases and J 1 base; bases outside gene matches: 6. Germline V gives CDR1 MNHEY, CDR2 SMNVEV (reference sequence). The CDR3 has 15 amino acids. CDR3 region: CASRPAGGSNQPQHF. CDR3 sequence (DNA): TGTGCCAGCAGACCCGCAGGGGGAAGCAATCAGCCCCAGCATTTT.

This rearrangement joins TRBV2 to TRBJ2-3; D is unresolved. Germline V gene sequence: CDR1 SNHLY, CDR2 FYNNEI. The CDR3 consists of 17 residues. Deletions cut 1 base from V and 0 bases from J, with 14 bases between. This chain's CDR3 is CASSEGRWQSSTDTQYF. The CDR3 DNA follows: TGTGCCAGCAGTGAAGGGCGTTGGCAGTCTAGCACAGATACGCAGTATTTT.

This clonotype was observed a few times. The genes are TRBV27 and TRBJ2-6; D uncertain. The CDR3 has 18 amino acids. Germline lookup yields CDR1 MNHEY and CDR2 SMNVEV (reference sequence). Trimming pared 6 bases from V and 2 bases from J, leaving 20 bases between. This chain's CDR3 is CASSQDAYSGAGANVLTF. CDR3 sequence (DNA): TGTGCCAGCAGCCAGGACGCATACTCTGGGGCTGGGGCCAACGTCCTGACTTTC.

The J gene is TRBJ1-1, the V gene TRBV5-4; D remains unclear. With 1 base removed from V and 4 bases from J, the gap between germline ends came to 14 bases. The CDR3 extends over 15 amino acids. CDR1 SGHNT and CDR2 YYREEE come from the germline V gene (reference sequence). The CDR3 nucleotides are TGTGCCAGCAGCTTGCGAAGGGAAACTGGCACTGAAGCTTTCTTT. Translating gives CASSLRRETGTEAFF.

This sequence joins TRBV13 and TRBJ1-3; D may be TRBD1 (5 bases). The CDR3 has 18 amino acids. Germline V gene sequence: CDR1 PRHDT, CDR2 FYEKMQ (reference sequence). V was shortened by 0 bases and J by 3 bases, with 18 bases between the two germline ends. CDR3 DNA: TGTGCCAGCAGCTTAGGATCTCTGGGGGTAGTGAGTGGAAACACCATATATTTT. This codes for CASSLGSLGVVSGNTIYF.

The chain carries TRBV6-6 and TRBJ2-2, with 8 bases matching TRBD2. V shed 7 bases, J shed 3 bases, and the junction held 4 bases outside the gene matches. The CDR3 runs to 14 residues. CDR1 and CDR2 (germline): MNHNY, SVGAGI (reference sequence). As DNA, the CDR3 is TGTGCCAGCATTCCGGGGGGGGACACCGGGGAGCTGTTTTTT. Its protein product is CASIPGGDTGELFF.

This chain connects TRBV2 to TRBJ1-2; 8 bases agree with TRBD1. Germline CDR1 reads SNHLY; CDR2 reads FYNNEI. This CDR3 is built from 14 residues. Trimming cost V 9 bases and J 1 base; bases outside gene matches: 7. CDR3 bases: TGTGCCAGACCCGACAGGGGCATTAACTATGGCTACACCTTC. Its translation: CARPDRGINYGYTF. The whole variable domain, filled in from reference TRBV2 and TRBJ1-2, reads EPEVTQTPSHQVTQMGQEVILRCVPISNHLYFYWYRQILGQKVEFLVSFYNNEISEKSEIFDDQFSVERPDGSNFTLKIRSTKLEDSAMYFCARPDRGINYGYTFGSGTRLTVV.

Remarks on this clonotype: One base away lies a much larger clone, so this may be a sequencing read error. This chain uses TRBV12-3 or TRBV12-4 with TRBJ1-5, with TRBD1 as a possible D gene (5 bases). V dropped 7 bases and J dropped 2 bases, with 9 bases sitting between them. The CDR3 length is 13 residues. The CDR3 coding sequence is TGTGCCAGCACCATGGGGGGCAATCAGCCCCAGCATTTT. Protein: CASTMGGNQPQHF.

J is TRBJ2-4 and V is TRBV5-5, with D perhaps matching TRBD2 (6 bases). Germline assignment: CDR1 SGHKS and CDR2 YYEKEE (reference sequence). The CDR3 covers 13 residues. V was shortened by 0 bases and J by 15 bases, with 16 bases between the two germline ends. The CDR3 spells CASSLVALGGWYF. CDR3 nucleotides: TGTGCCAGCAGCTTGGTTGCTCTGGGGGGATGGTACTTC.

This clonotype has at least ten counts. The chain couples TRBV12-3 or TRBV12-4 to TRBJ1-4; 12 bases fit TRBD1. Losses at the gene ends were 4 bases for V and 8 bases for J; bases not matched to a gene: 5. CDR3 size: 15 residues. CDR3 coding DNA: TGTGCCAGCAGTTCGGGACAGGGGGCAAAGGAAAAACTGTTTTTT. This sequence encodes CASSSGQGAKEKLFF.

This clonotype was observed a handful of times. The gene calls are TRBV12-3 or TRBV12-4 and TRBJ1-1, with no clear D. V lost 6 bases and J 3 bases, leaving 14 bases between the germline ends. This CDR3 region has 14 residues. CDR3 region: CASSLEPPDTEAFF. In DNA form, the CDR3 reads TGTGCCAGCAGCCTGGAGCCCCCCGACACTGAAGCTTTCTTT.

This clonotype has at least ten counts. V and J are TRBV10-3 and TRBJ2-7; possibly TRBD1 for D (6 bases). This CDR3 region has 14 residues. Germline assignment: CDR1 ENHRY and CDR2 SYGVKD. Trimming cost V 6 bases and J 2 bases, with 14 bases left between them. Here the CDR3 reads CAISPGTRAYEQYV. In nucleotides, the CDR3 is TGTGCCATCAGCCCCGGGACAAGGGCCTACGAGCAGTACGTC.

This clonotype was seen ten or more times. The chain carries TRBV7-8 and TRBJ1-1; D might be TRBD1 (5 bases). Between the trimmed V and J ends, which lost 8 bases and 6 bases, there was a span of 16 bases. The CDR3 is 13 residues long. CDR1 and CDR2 (germline): SGHVS, FQNEAQ. CDR3 DNA sequence: TGTGCCAGCTTCAGGGACGAGATCGCTGAAGCTTTCTTT. It encodes CASFRDEIAEAFF.

This clonotype was found once. This rearrangement joins TRBV10-3 to TRBJ1-2; D is undetermined. Trimming removed 6 bases from V and 6 bases from J, with 8 bases in between. The CDR3 covers 11 residues. CDR1 ENHRY and CDR2 SYGVKD come from the germline V gene. CDR3 in DNA: TGTGCCATCAGAACAGAGGATGGCTACACCTTC. Protein product: CAIRTEDGYTF.

This clonotype was counted between two and nine times. The chain joins TRBV6-1 to TRBJ1-1; D not resolved. This CDR3 has 12 amino acids. In germline, CDR1 is MNHNS, CDR2 SASEGT. The germline V and J ends were trimmed by 6 bases and 3 bases, with 8 bases remaining between them. CDR3: CASRTEYTEAFF. CDR3 nucleotides: TGTGCCAGCAGAACAGAGTACACTGAAGCTTTCTTT.

This clonotype was counted at least ten times. The V and J genes are TRBV7-3 and TRBJ1-1; D uncertain. The CDR3 totals 15 residues. V lost 0 bases and J 1 base, leaving 9 bases between the germline ends. Germline CDR1 and CDR2: SGHTA and FQGTGA. Written as DNA, the CDR3 is TGTGCCAGCAGCTTAACCCCAGACGGGAACACTGAAGCTTTCTTT. This gives the protein CASSLTPDGNTEAFF.

This clonotype was detected only a few times. The J gene is TRBJ2-1, the V gene TRBV10-3; D gene uncertain. V shed 6 bases and J shed 7 bases, with 13 bases lying between them. The germline V gene has CDR1 ENHRY and CDR2 SYGVKD. The CDR3 runs 13 residues. The chain's CDR3 is CAISPPGPNEQFF. For the CDR3, the DNA is TGTGCCATCAGCCCCCCGGGCCCTAATGAGCAGTTCTTC.

This chain uses TRBV19 with TRBJ1-1; the D gene is possibly TRBD1 (5 bases). The CDR3 extends over 13 amino acids. The germline V gene has CDR1 LNHDA and CDR2 SQIVND (reference sequence). The V and J ends lost 8 bases and 1 base respectively, with 11 bases between them. The CDR3 bases are TGTGCCAGTCGACAGCGTACGAACACTGAAGCTTTCTTT. Encoded protein: CASRQRTNTEAFF.